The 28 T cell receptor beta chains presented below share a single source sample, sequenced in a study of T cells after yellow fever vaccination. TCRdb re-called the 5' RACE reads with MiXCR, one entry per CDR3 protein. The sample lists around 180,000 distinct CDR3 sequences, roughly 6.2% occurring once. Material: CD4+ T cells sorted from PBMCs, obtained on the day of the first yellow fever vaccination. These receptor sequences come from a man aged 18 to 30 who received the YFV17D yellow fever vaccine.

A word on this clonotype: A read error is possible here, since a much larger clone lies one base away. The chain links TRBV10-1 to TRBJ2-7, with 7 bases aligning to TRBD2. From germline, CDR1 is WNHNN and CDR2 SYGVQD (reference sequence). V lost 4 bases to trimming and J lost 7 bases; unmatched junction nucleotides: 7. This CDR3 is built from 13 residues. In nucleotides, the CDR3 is TGCGCCAGCAGTGCGTCTCGAGCGGGGGAGCAGTACTTC. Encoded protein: CASSASRAGEQYF.

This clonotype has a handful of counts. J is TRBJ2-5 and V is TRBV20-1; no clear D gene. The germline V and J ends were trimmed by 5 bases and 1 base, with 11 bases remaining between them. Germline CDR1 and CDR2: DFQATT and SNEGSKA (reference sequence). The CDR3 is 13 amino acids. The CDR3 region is CSALIYLQETQYF. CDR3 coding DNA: TGCAGTGCTCTAATTTACCTCCAAGAGACCCAGTACTTC.

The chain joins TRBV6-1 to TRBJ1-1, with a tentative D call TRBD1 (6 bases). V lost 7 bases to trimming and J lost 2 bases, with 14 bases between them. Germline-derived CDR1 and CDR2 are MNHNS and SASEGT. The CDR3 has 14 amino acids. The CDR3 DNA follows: TGTGCCAGCACCCCCTCCAGGGGAAACACTGAAGCTTTCTTT. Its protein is CASTPSRGNTEAFF.

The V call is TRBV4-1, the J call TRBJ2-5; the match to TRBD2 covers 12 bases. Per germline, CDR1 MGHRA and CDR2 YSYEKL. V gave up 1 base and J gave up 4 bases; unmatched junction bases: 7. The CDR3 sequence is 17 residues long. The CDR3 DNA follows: TGCGCCAGCAGCCAAGGTCGGACTAGCGGGGACCTAGAGACCCAGTACTTC. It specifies CASSQGRTSGDLETQYF.

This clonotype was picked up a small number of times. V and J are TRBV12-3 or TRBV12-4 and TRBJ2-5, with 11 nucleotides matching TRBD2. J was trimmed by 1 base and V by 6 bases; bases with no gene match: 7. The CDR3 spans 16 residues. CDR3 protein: CASRWGLAGGQETQYF. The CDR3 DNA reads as TGTGCCAGCAGGTGGGGCCTAGCGGGGGGCCAAGAGACCCAGTACTTC.

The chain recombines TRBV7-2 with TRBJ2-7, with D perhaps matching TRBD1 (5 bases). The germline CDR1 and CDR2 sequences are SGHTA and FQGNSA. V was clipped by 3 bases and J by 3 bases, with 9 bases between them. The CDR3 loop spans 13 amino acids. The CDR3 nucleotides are TGTGCCAGCAGCTTCTCAGGGCGCTACGAGCAGTACTTC. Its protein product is CASSFSGRYEQYF.

The CDR3 loop is CASSLGSMNTGELFF. In DNA, the CDR3 is TGTGCCAGCAGCTTGGGCAGTATGAACACCGGGGAGCTGTTTTTT. V usage is TRBV7-2 and J usage is TRBJ2-2; D remains ambiguous. V was pared by 3 bases and J by 1 base, with 9 bases between. CDR3 size: 15 residues. Germline V gene lookup returns CDR1 SGHTA and CDR2 FQGNSA.

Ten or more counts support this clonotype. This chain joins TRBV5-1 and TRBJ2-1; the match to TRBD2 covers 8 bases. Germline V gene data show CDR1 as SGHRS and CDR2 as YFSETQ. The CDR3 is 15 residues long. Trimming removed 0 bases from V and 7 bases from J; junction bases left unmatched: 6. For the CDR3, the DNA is TGCGCCAGCAGCTTGGGCTACGGGGGGGCGAATGAGCAGTTCTTC. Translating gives CASSLGYGGANEQFF.

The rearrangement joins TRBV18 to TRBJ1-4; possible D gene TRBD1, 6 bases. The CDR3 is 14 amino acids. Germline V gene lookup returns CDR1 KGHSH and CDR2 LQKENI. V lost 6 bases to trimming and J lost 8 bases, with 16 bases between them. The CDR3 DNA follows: TGTGCCAGCTCGTTCGAACAGGGTCGAGAAAAACTGTTTTTT. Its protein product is CASSFEQGREKLFF.

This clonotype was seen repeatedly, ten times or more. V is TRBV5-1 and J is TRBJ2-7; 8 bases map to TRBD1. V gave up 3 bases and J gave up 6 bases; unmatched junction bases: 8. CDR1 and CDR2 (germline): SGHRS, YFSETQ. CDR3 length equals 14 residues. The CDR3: CASSWKGQDVEQYF. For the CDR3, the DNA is TGCGCCAGCAGCTGGAAGGGACAGGACGTCGAGCAGTACTTC.

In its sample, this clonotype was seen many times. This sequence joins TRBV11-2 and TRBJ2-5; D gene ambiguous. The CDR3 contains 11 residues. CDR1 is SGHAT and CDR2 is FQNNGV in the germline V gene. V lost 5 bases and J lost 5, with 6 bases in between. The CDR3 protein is CASSALETQYF. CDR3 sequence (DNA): TGTGCCAGCAGCGCCTTGGAGACCCAGTACTTC.

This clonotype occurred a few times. CDR3 loop: CASSINGGAKDTQYF. CDR3 DNA sequence: TGTGCCAGCAGCATCAACGGGGGGGCTAAAGATACGCAGTATTTT. The chain carries TRBV7-3 and TRBJ2-3, with 8 bases identical to TRBD2. The germline gives CDR1 SGHTA, CDR2 FQGTGA. The CDR3 is made up of 15 amino acids. The ends lost 5 bases at V and 5 bases at J; junction bases unmatched: 9.

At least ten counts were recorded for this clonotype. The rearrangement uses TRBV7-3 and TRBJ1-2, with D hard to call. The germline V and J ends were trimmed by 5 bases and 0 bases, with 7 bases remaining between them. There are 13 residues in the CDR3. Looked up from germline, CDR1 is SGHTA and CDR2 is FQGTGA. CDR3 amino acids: CASSPTTNYGYTF. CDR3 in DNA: TGTGCCAGCAGCCCAACCACTAACTATGGCTACACCTTC.

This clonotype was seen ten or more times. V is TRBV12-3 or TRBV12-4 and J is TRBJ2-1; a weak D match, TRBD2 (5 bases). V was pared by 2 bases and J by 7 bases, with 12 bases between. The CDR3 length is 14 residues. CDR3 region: CASSLHGVGNEQFF. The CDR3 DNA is TGTGCCAGCAGTTTACACGGGGTAGGGAATGAGCAGTTCTTC.

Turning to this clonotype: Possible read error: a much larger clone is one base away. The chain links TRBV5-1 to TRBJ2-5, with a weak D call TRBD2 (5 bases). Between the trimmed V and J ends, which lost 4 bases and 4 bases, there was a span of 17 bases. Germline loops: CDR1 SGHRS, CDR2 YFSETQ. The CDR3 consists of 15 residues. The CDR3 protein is CASSRSEGTPETQYF. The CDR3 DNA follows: TGCGCCAGCAGCAGATCAGAGGGTACCCCAGAGACCCAGTACTTC.

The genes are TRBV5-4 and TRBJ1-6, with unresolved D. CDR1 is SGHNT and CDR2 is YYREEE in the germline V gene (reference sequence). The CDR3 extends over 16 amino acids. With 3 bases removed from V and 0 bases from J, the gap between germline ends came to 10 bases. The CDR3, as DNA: TGTGCCAGCAGCTATAGACTGAGCTCCTATAATTCACCCCTCCACTTT. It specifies CASSYRLSSYNSPLHF.

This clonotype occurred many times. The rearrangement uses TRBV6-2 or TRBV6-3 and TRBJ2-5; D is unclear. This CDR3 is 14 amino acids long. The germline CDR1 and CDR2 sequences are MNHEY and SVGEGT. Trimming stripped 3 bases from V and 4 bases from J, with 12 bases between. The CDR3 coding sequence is TGTGCCAGCAGTTATGTACTACTGGGAGAGACCCAGTACTTC. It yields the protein CASSYVLLGETQYF.

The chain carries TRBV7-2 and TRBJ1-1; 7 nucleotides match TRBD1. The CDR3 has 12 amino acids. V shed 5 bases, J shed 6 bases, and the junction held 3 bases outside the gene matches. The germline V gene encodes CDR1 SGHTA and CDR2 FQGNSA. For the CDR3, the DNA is TGTGCCAGCAGCCGGACAGGTTCTGAAGCTTTCTTT. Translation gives CASSRTGSEAFF.

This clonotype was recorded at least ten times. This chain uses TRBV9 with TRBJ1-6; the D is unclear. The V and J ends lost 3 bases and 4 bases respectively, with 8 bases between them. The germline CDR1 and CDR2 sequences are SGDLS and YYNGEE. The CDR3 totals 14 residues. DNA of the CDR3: TGTGCCAGCAGCGAGCAACCTTATAATTCACCCCTCCACTTT. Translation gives CASSEQPYNSPLHF. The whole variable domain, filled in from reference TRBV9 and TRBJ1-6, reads DSGVTQTPKHLITATGQRVTLRCSPRSGDLSVYWYQQSLDQGLQFLIQYYNGEERAKGNILERFSAQQFPDLHSELNLSSLELGDSALYFCASSEQPYNSPLHFGNGTRLTVT.

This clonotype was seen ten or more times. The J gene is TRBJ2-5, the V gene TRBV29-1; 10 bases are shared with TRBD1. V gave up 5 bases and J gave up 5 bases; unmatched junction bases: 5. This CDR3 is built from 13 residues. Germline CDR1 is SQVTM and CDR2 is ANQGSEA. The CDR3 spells CSVQTGGRETQYF. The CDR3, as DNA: TGCAGCGTTCAGACAGGGGGCCGGGAGACCCAGTACTTC.

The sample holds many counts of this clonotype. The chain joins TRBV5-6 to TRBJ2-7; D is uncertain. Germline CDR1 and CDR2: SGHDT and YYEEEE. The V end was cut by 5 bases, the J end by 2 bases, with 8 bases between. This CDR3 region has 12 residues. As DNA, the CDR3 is TGTGCCAGCAGTTCAGGAGCCTACGAGCAGTACGTC. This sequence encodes CASSSGAYEQYV.

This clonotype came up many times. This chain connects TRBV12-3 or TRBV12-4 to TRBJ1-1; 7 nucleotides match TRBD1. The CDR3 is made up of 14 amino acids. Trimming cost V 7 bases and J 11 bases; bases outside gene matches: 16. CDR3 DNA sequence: TGTGCCAGCATTACGGGACAGTCCTTTGGCGGGGCTTTCTTT. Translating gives CASITGQSFGGAFF.

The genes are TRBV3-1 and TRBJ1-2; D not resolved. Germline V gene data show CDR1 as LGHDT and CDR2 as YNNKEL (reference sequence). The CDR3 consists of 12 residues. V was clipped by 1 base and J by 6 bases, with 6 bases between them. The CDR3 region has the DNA TGTGCCAGCAGCCAAGGGGGTGATGGCTACACCTTC. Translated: CASSQGGDGYTF.

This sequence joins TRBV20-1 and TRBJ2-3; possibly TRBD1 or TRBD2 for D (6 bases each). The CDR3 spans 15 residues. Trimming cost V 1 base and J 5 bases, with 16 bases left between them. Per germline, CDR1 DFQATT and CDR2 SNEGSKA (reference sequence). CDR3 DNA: TGCAGTGCTAGAGTGCCGGGGGCTTTCATAGATACGCAGTATTTT. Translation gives CSARVPGAFIDTQYF.

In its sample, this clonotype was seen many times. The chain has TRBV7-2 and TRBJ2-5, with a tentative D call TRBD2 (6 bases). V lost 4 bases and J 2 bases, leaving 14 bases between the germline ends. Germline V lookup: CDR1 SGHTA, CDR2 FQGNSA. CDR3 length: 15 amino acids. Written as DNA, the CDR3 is TGTGCCAGCAGCTCATACGGGGGAATACAAGAGACCCAGTACTTC. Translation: CASSSYGGIQETQYF.

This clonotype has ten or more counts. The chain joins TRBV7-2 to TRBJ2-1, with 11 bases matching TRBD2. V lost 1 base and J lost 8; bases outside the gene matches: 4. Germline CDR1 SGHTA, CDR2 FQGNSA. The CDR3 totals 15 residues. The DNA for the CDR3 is TGTGCCAGCAGCTTAGGTAGCGGGGGGGCCTATGAGCAGTTCTTC. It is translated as CASSLGSGGAYEQFF.

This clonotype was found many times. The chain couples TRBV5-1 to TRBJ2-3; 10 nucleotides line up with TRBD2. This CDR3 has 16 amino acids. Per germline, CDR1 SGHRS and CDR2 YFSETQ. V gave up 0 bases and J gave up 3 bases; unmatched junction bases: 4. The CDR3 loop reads CASSLVAGGLTDTQYF. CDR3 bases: TGCGCCAGCAGCTTGGTAGCGGGGGGCCTAACAGATACGCAGTATTTT.

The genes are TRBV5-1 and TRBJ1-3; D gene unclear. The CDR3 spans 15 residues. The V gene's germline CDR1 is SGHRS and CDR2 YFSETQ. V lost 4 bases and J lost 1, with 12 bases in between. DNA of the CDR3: TGCGCCAGCAGCGAGGGAGCCGGGTCTGGAAACACCATATATTTT. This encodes CASSEGAGSGNTIYF.